The present TCR beta chain was sequenced within a study of PD-1 blockade in classical Hodgkin lymphoma. The time point denotes: newly diagnosed, previously untreated cHL patient sample. The assay was immunoSEQ multiplex PCR, and TCRdb's table has in-frame clones only and misses some. The sample lists roughly 70,000 clones; nearly 95% were seen once. In germline, CDR1 is ENHRY, CDR2 SYGVKD. The length of the CDR3 is 16 residues. Unmatched junction bases numbered 4, after V lost 0 bases and J lost 5 bases. V and J are TRBV10-3 and TRBJ2-3, with 11 positions matching TRBD2. Sequencing was carried out using peripheral blood mononuclear cells (PBMCs). This clonotype originated in a human donor with classical Hodgkin lymphoma. CDR3 sequence reads: CAISESTSGGQDTQYF. The DNA of the CDR3 is TGTGCCATCAGTGAGTCAACTAGCGGGGGCCAAGATACGCAGTATTTT.